This T cell receptor (beta chain) originates from a study of cytomegalovirus exposure and HLA in healthy donors. Overall study: Early on, a data release was issued that held 85 million to 95 million unique TCRs from HLA-typed donors. Overall study findings and caveats: Later on, a genetic analysis was performed. It linked a missense variant in DCLRE1C with V- and J-gene trimming of TCR beta. Some TCR beta chains (164 of them) were listed as cytomegalovirus-associated.

In this sample, this clone turned up a few times. Its antigen is still unknown. Researchers ran the PCR with 60 Vbeta and 13 Jbeta primers. The assay was immunoSEQ multiplex PCR, and TCRdb's table has in-frame clones only and misses some. Of 130,000 or so clones detected, around 66% appear once; the ten largest clones hold 6.5%. The source material was PBMCs. This sequence originates from a woman in her fifties or sixties in good health and CMV-seronegative.

The CDR3 here is CSVEGWGREVLDVSYEQYF. CDR3 DNA sequence: TGCAGCGTTGAGGGGTGGGGGCGGGAGGTGTTAGACGTAAGCTACGAGCAGTACTTC. The chain carries TRBV29-1 and TRBJ2-7, with TRBD2 matching over 8 bases. Germline values: CDR1 SQVTM, CDR2 ANQGSEA. This CDR3 is 19 amino acids long. V lost 3 bases and J lost 3; bases outside the gene matches: 22.